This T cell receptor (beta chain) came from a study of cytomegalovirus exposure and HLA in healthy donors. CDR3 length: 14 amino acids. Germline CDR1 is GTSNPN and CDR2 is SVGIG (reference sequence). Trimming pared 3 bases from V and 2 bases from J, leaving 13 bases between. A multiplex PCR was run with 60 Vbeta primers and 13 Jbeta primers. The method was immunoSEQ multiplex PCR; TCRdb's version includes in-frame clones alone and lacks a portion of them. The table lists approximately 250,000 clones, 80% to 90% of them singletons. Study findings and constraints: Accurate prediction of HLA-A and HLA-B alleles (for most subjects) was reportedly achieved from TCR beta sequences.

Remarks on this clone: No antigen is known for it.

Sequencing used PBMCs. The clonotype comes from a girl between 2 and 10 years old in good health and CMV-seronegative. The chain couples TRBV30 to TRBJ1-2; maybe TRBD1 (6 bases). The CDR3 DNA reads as TGTGCCTGGAGACGCGGGGGGGGCAACTATGGCTACACCTTC. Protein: CAWRRGGGNYGYTF.